These 24 T cell receptor beta chains were all obtained from the same sample, sequenced in a study of Graves' ophthalmopathy and Graves' hyperthyroidism. Amplification targeted the TCR beta CDR3 regions, with RNA transcripts as the source material. The library came from an HTBI-primed first-round RT-PCR and a second-round multiplex PCR. MiXCR, run by TCRdb on the multiplex PCR reads, gives a single entry per CDR3 protein. Here the sample spans hundreds of thousands of distinct CDR3 sequences, over 13% being singletons. Sequencing used blood. The receptors shown here come from a woman in her thirties with Graves' ophthalmopathy.

This clonotype has ten or more counts. V gene TRBV6-5 combines with J gene TRBJ1-1; D is possibly TRBD1 (6 bases). Germline lookup yields CDR1 MNHEY and CDR2 SVGAGI. This CDR3 is built from 13 residues. Between the trimmed V and J ends, which lost 5 bases and 5 bases, there was a span of 12 bases. The CDR3 protein is CASSNRDGTEAFF. The DNA for the CDR3 is TGTGCCAGCAGTAACAGGGATGGGACTGAAGCTTTCTTT.

The table lists this clonotype with many counts. CDR3: CAWNGGMRETQYF. CDR3 in DNA: TGTGCCTGGAACGGGGGAATGCGAGAGACCCAGTACTTC. This rearrangement joins TRBV30 to TRBJ2-5, with D tentatively TRBD2 (6 bases). The germline gives CDR1 GTSNPN, CDR2 SVGIG (reference sequence). The CDR3 extends over 13 amino acids. Deletions cut 4 bases from V and 4 bases from J, with 13 bases between. The full variable domain, its missing parts supplied by reference TRBV30 and TRBJ2-5, is SQTIHQWPATLVQPVGSPLSLECTVEGTSNPNLYWYRQAAGRGLQLLFYSVGIGQISSEVPQNLSASRPQDRQFILSSKKLLLSDSGFYLCAWNGGMRETQYFGPGTRLLVL.

Many counts were recorded for this clonotype. The rearrangement joins TRBV30 to TRBJ1-2; 7 bases match TRBD1. V shed 2 bases and J 4 bases; nucleotides not matched to a gene: 4. Germline V CDR1 and CDR2: GTSNPN, SVGIG (reference sequence). CDR3 size: 13 residues. CDR3 bases: TGTGCCTGGAGTCTAGGGGGCGTCTATGGCTACACCTTC. It codes for CAWSLGGVYGYTF. The whole variable domain, filled in from reference TRBV30 and TRBJ1-2, reads SQTIHQWPATLVQPVGSPLSLECTVEGTSNPNLYWYRQAAGRGLQLLFYSVGIGQISSEVPQNLSASRPQDRQFILSSKKLLLSDSGFYLCAWSLGGVYGYTFGSGTRLTVV.

Turning to this clonotype: At one end, the junction sequence differs from germline, possibly due to a read error. CDR3 coding DNA: TGTGCCTGGACACTCAGGACTGATGCTTTCTTT. Protein sequence: CAWTLRTDAFF. The chain uses TRBV30 and TRBJ1-1; D is unclear. This CDR3 spans 11 amino acids. Germline CDR1 is GTSNPN and CDR2 is SVGIG (reference sequence). The complete variable domain, with remaining parts taken from reference TRBV30 and TRBJ1-1, reads SQTIHQWPATLVQPVGSPLSLECTVEGTSNPNLYWYRQAAGRGLQLLFYSVGIGQISSEVPQNLSASRPQDRQFILSSKKLLLSDSGFYLCAWTLRTDAFFGQGTRLTVV.

This clonotype was counted at least ten times. The genes are TRBV7-3 and TRBJ2-6; 7 bases are shared with TRBD1. V dropped 2 bases and J dropped 4; count of bases not matched to a gene: 5. Looked up from germline, CDR1 is SGHTA and CDR2 is FQGTGA. This CDR3 contains 16 residues. The DNA of the CDR3 is TGTGCCAGCAGCTTAGACAGGGCTGGGGGGGCCAACGTCCTGACTTTC. Translation: CASSLDRAGGANVLTF.

This clonotype was found many times. This sequence joins TRBV9 and TRBJ1-1; no clear D. Per the germline V gene, CDR1 is SGDLS and CDR2 is YYNGEE. There are 13 residues in the CDR3. The germline V and J ends were trimmed by 3 bases and 1 base, with 7 bases remaining between them. The DNA for the CDR3 is TGTGCCAGCAGCGCGCTGCGGAACACTGAAGCTTTCTTT. This codes for CASSALRNTEAFF.

This clonotype was recorded a few times. This sequence joins TRBV4-1 and TRBJ1-5, with D unresolved. Trimming pared 0 bases from V and 9 bases from J, leaving 15 bases between. Per the germline V gene, CDR1 is MGHRA and CDR2 is YSYEKL. The CDR3 has 15 residues. CDR3 residues: CASSQDWAPRSPQHF. As DNA, the CDR3 is TGCGCCAGCAGCCAAGATTGGGCTCCCAGATCGCCCCAGCATTTT.

This clonotype was seen many times. The V and J genes are TRBV20-1 and TRBJ1-5; D gene uncertain. The V gene lost 3 bases and the J gene lost 5 bases, with 11 bases spanning the gap. The germline CDR1 and CDR2 sequences are DFQATT and SNEGSKA (reference sequence). The CDR3 sequence is 13 residues long. CDR3 sequence reads: CSASGRRYQPQHF. For the CDR3, the DNA is TGCAGTGCTAGTGGCAGACGATATCAGCCCCAGCATTTT.

This clonotype has a count of ten or more. J is TRBJ1-1 and V is TRBV30; 11 bases match TRBD1. This CDR3 comprises 13 residues. Germline lookup yields CDR1 GTSNPN and CDR2 SVGIG (reference sequence). The V gene end was trimmed by 3 bases and the J gene end by 4 bases; junction bases not matched to a gene: 1. CDR3 bases: TGTGCCTGGAGGGGACAGGGGGGCACTGAAGCTTTCTTT. This gives the protein CAWRGQGGTEAFF.

This clonotype came up many times. The V gene is TRBV5-1, the J gene TRBJ2-7; maybe TRBD2 (6 bases). Trimming took 0 bases from V and 4 from J, leaving 17 bases between them. The CDR3 consists of 16 residues. Germline CDR1 reads SGHRS; CDR2 reads YFSETQ. The CDR3 region has the DNA TGCGCCAGCAGCTTGGCCAGCGGGTACAGTATTTACGAGCAGTACTTC. This encodes CASSLASGYSIYEQYF. Looking up the rest from reference TRBV5-1 and TRBJ2-7 gives the full variable domain: KAGVTQTPRYLIKTRGQQVTLSCSPISGHRSVSWYQQTPGQGLQFLFEYFSETQRNKGNFPGRFSGRQFSNSRSEMNVSTLELGDSALYLCASSLASGYSIYEQYFGPGTRLTVT.

This clonotype has only a few counts. A read error may explain this, as a much larger clone is one base away. No conserved phenylalanine or tryptophan is present at the end of the CDR3, so a read error is the likely explanation. The V call is TRBV30, the J call TRBJ1-1, with a tentative D call TRBD1 (5 bases). The CDR3 runs 16 residues. Germline V gene sequence: CDR1 GTSNPN, CDR2 SVGIG (reference sequence). V lost 1 base and J lost 1, with 16 bases in between. The CDR3 DNA reads TGTGCCTGGAGTGGGGGGAGTGGAGGGTGGAACACTGAAGCTTTCCTT. Translated, it gives CAWSGGSGGWNTEAFL.

Remarks on this clonotype: This may come from a read error, since a much larger clone is one base off. This rearrangement joins TRBV29-1 to TRBJ1-2; no reliable D call. The CDR3 sequence is 11 residues long. CDR1 and CDR2 (germline): SQVTM, ANQGSEA. CDR3 nucleotides: TGCAGCGTTGGAGGGAACTATGGCTTCACCTTC. Its protein product is CSVGGNYGFTF.

This clonotype was seen repeatedly, ten times or more. V usage is TRBV12-3 or TRBV12-4 and J usage is TRBJ2-7; 8 positions match TRBD2. V shed 2 bases, J shed 2 bases, and the junction held 8 bases outside the gene matches. The CDR3 has 16 residues. In DNA form, the CDR3 reads TGTGCCAGCAGTTTAAAGGGTCTAGCGGGCGCCTACGAGCAGTACTTC. It yields the protein CASSLKGLAGAYEQYF.

The table lists this clonotype with a few counts. The rearrangement links TRBV3-1 to TRBJ1-2; the D gene is possibly TRBD1 (6 bases). Trimming took off 10 bases at V and 7 bases at J, with 16 bases between the two ends. Germline V gene lookup returns CDR1 LGHDT and CDR2 YNNKEL (reference sequence). CDR3 length equals 12 residues. CDR3 DNA: TGTGCCACTCAGGACAGCCCCGGTGGCTACACCTTC. This codes for CATQDSPGGYTF.

In this sample, this clonotype turned up many times. The chain has TRBV20-1 and TRBJ2-7; D is unresolved. The ends were cut back, 1 base at V and 4 bases at J, with 14 bases in the middle. Germline lookup yields CDR1 DFQATT and CDR2 SNEGSKA (reference sequence). CDR3 size: 14 residues. For the CDR3, the DNA is TGCAGTGCTAGAGGATCACAACAAGGTTACGAGCAGTACTTC. The encoded protein is CSARGSQQGYEQYF.

This clonotype was detected only a few times. As DNA, the CDR3 is TGTGCCACCACAGGGAGGGGCGGGAACCAAGAGACCCAGTACTTC. It encodes CATTGRGGNQETQYF. This sequence joins TRBV10-3 and TRBJ2-5; TRBD2 is a possible D gene (7 bases). V was pared by 10 bases and J by 0 bases, with 18 bases between. Germline CDR1 ENHRY, CDR2 SYGVKD. The CDR3 has 15 residues.

This clonotype was seen more than once but under ten times. The genes are TRBV11-2 and TRBJ2-7; D might be TRBD1 (6 bases). V was cut by 2 bases and J by 0 bases, with 23 bases left in between. The CDR3 contains 19 residues. Per germline, CDR1 SGHAT and CDR2 FQNNGV. CDR3 sequence (DNA): TGTGCCAGCAGCTTATACCTATCGCCAACAGGGCCGAGCTCCTACGAGCAGTACTTC. Protein sequence: CASSLYLSPTGPSSYEQYF.

The table lists this clonotype with many counts. This chain connects TRBV20-1 to TRBJ2-7; D may correspond to TRBD1 or TRBD2 (5 bases each). Germline lookup yields CDR1 DFQATT and CDR2 SNEGSKA (reference sequence). The CDR3 loop spans 13 amino acids. Trimming shortened V by 6 bases and J by 0 bases, and 12 bases separated the two germline ends. CDR3: CSAVSGGSYEQYF. The DNA of the CDR3 is TGCAGTGCCGTAAGTGGGGGCTCCTACGAGCAGTACTTC.

This clonotype was counted at least ten times. The V gene is TRBV4-1, the J gene TRBJ1-5; TRBD1 aligns across 9 bases. The length of the CDR3 is 14 residues. V gave up 1 base and J gave up 5 bases; unmatched junction bases: 0. Germline lookup yields CDR1 MGHRA and CDR2 YSYEKL. CDR3 residues: CASSQGQGDQPQHF. The CDR3 DNA sequence: TGCGCCAGCAGCCAAGGACAGGGGGATCAGCCCCAGCATTTT.

This clonotype was seen a handful of times. The chain combines TRBV28 with TRBJ2-7, with TRBD2 matching over 11 bases. CDR3 size: 15 residues. Per the germline V gene, CDR1 is MDHEN and CDR2 is SYDVKM. Losses at the gene ends were 7 bases for V and 3 bases for J; bases not matched to a gene: 8. CDR3 coding DNA: TGTGCCAGCACCGGGGGGACTAGCGGTCTCTACGAGCAGTACTTC. Translated: CASTGGTSGLYEQYF. The variable domain in full, with the rest retrieved from reference TRBV28 and TRBJ2-7, is DVKVTQSSRYLVKRTGEKVFLECVQDMDHENMFWYRQDPGLGLRLIYFSYDVKMKEKGDIPEGYSVSREKKERFSLILESASTNQTSMYLCASTGGTSGLYEQYFGPGTRLTVT.

This clonotype showed up many times. V and J are TRBV6-5 and TRBJ2-2; TRBD2 matches at 12 bases. The CDR3 extends over 15 amino acids. V lost 6 bases to trimming and J lost 3 bases; unmatched junction nucleotides: 2. The V gene's germline CDR1 is MNHEY and CDR2 SVGAGI. The CDR3 DNA follows: TGTGCCAGCAGACTAGCGGGGGGCTACACCGGGGAGCTGTTTTTT. Encoded protein: CASRLAGGYTGELFF.

This clonotype was detected ten times or more. This chain joins TRBV20-1 and TRBJ2-5; 13 nucleotides agree with TRBD2. The V gene's germline CDR1 is DFQATT and CDR2 SNEGSKA (reference sequence). V lost 6 bases and J lost 4; bases outside the gene matches: 11. This CDR3 region has 16 residues. Here the CDR3 reads CSASGLAGVEGETQYF. The CDR3 nucleotides read TGCAGTGCCAGCGGACTAGCGGGAGTAGAGGGAGAGACCCAGTACTTC.

This clonotype was counted at least ten times. The chain combines TRBV15 with TRBJ1-6, with 8 nucleotides matching TRBD1. Trimming removed 3 bases from V and 7 bases from J; junction bases left unmatched: 8. This CDR3 spans 16 amino acids. Germline V CDR1 and CDR2: LNHNV, YYDKDF (reference sequence). CDR3 region: CATSSLRQGRNSPLHF. In nucleotides, the CDR3 is TGTGCCACCAGCAGTTTGCGACAGGGGCGGAATTCACCCCTCCACTTT.

This clonotype was counted at least ten times. This sequence joins TRBV5-1 and TRBJ2-7; TRBD1 agrees at 8 bases. V dropped 0 bases and J dropped 3; count of bases not matched to a gene: 5. This CDR3 has 15 amino acids. CDR1 and CDR2 (germline): SGHRS, YFSETQ. The CDR3 reads CASSLDGTGVYEQYF. The CDR3 region has the DNA TGCGCCAGCAGCTTGGATGGGACAGGCGTCTACGAGCAGTACTTC.